This section outlines one TCR beta chain sequence together with its context. The antigen this receptor binds is unknown. Base qualities are not recorded, but no much larger clone differs from it by a single base. This sample was sequenced with an Illumina HiSeq 2500. TCR beta libraries were prepared by quantitative 5'-RACE with molecular barcodes. As for the authors' bioinformatics: A new computational method based on a probabilistic model of VDJ rearrangement was used to identify disease-linked TCR variants. TCRdb trimmed public reads at Q25 via fastp, called clones via MiXCR and kept in-frame beta chains. Rows with a matching CDR3 protein are joined into one entry that keeps the most common DNA and genes. These V and J calls are TCRdb output, not the study's own analysis. The table for this sample lists around 130,000 distinct CDR3 sequences; under 20% of them were counted only once. The top ten hold around a third of the sample.

From the germline V gene, CDR1 is SGHRS and CDR2 is YFSETQ. Trimming removed 1 base from V and 6 bases from J, leaving 14 bases between the germline ends. The CDR3 numbers 14 residues from cysteine through phenylalanine. Kept here is only the CDR3 DNA, which spans 42 bases and is read in frame from base 1. The source of the sample is a study of CD8 T cells in ankylosing spondylitis listed by TCRdb under 2017. Context from the whole study: The study profiled T cell receptor beta repertoires in healthy donors and ankylosing spondylitis patients to find disease-linked TCR variants. The full study cohort was made up of about two dozen ankylosing spondylitis patients and approximately 100 healthy donors. Peripheral blood samples were taken, and synovial fluid was additionally collected from ankylosing spondylitis patients. Broad study findings and their caveats: The disease-linked clones showed a CD8+ phenotype and occurred at relatively low frequencies in peripheral blood. Some of the motif variants had been reported before in the synovial fluid and blood of reactive arthritis patients, a finding that suggests common disease-initiation mechanisms. Blood from ankylosing spondylitis patients appeared to be characterized by a TCR beta motif made up of seven or eight highly homologous amino acid variants. Significant enrichment of the disease-linked clones was reported in matched synovial fluid samples from ankylosing spondylitis patients.

The clonotype comes from a male donor with ankylosing spondylitis. Here the chain combines TRBV5-1 and TRBJ2-7; a tentative D match to TRBD1 spans 5 bases. Sample: blood, either unsorted or a sorted T cell fraction (not recorded which). The CDR3 here reads CASSLSSRDFEQYF. The sequence in DNA is TGCGCCAGCAGCTTGTCCTCCAGGGATTTCGAGCAGTACTTC.